This T cell receptor (beta chain) was sequenced during a study of cytomegalovirus exposure and HLA in healthy donors. PCR primers comprised 60 Vbeta and 13 Jbeta primers. TCRdb's copy holds only in-frame clones and misses some; the assay was immunoSEQ multiplex PCR. The sample includes 120,000 to 150,000 clones, around 80% of them seen just once. Comments on this clone: Antigen unknown.

The CDR3 runs 13 residues. The junction had 2 bases not matched to a gene; V was cut back by 6 bases and J by 7 bases. In germline, CDR1 is LNHDA, CDR2 SQIVND (reference sequence). All the people who gave samples were healthy bone marrow donors. Study conclusions and caveats: Compared with the approximately 670-donor mean, an Asian-associated ancestry cluster reportedly had fewer N-insertions, according to a later analysis. Most subjects had HLA-A and HLA-B alleles reportedly predicted accurately by TCR beta sequences. TRBV6-2, TRBV6-3 and other indistinguishable V segments were excluded.

The chain is built from TRBV19 and TRBJ1-5; the match to TRBD1 covers 11 bases. The sequenced sample consisted of PBMCs. The receptor comes from a man between 25 and 39 years old in good health and CMV-seronegative. The CDR3 protein is CASSGQGAQPQHF. The DNA for the CDR3 is TGTGCCAGTAGCGGACAGGGGGCGCAGCCCCAGCATTTT.